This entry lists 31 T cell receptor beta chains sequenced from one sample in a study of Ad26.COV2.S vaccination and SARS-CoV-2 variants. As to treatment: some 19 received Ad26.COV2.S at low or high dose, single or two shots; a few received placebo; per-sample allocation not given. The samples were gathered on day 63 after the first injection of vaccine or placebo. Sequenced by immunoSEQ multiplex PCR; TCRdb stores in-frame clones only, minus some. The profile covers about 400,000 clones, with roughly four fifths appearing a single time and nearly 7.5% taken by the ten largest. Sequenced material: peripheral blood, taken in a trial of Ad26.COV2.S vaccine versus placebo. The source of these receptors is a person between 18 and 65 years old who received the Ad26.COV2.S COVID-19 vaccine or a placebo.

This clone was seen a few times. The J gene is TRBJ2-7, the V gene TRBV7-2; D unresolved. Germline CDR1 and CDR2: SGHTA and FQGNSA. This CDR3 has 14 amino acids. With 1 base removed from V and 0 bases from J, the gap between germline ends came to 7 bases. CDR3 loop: CASSLDINSYEQYF. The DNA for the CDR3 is TGTGCCAGCAGCTTAGATATCAACTCCTACGAGCAGTACTTC.

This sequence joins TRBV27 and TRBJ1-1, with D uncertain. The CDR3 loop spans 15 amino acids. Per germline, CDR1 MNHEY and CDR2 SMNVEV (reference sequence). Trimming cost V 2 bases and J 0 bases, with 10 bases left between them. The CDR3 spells CASSLNKWVNTEAFF. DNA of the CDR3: TGTGCCAGCAGTTTAAATAAATGGGTGAACACTGAAGCTTTCTTT.

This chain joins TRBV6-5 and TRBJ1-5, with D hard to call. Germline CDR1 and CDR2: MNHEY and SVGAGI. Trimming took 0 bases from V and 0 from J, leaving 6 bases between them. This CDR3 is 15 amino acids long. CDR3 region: CASSYSQNSNQPQHF. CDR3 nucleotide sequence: TGTGCCAGCAGTTACTCGCAAAATAGCAATCAGCCCCAGCATTTT.

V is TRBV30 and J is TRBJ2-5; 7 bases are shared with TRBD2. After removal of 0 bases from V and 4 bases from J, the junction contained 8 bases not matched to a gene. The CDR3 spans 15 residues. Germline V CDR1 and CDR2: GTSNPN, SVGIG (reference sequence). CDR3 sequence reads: CAWSVGGSGSETQYF. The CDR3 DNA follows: TGTGCCTGGAGTGTGGGCGGGAGTGGATCAGAGACCCAGTACTTC. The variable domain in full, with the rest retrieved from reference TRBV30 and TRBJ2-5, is SQTIHQWPATLVQPVGSPLSLECTVEGTSNPNLYWYRQAAGRGLQLLFYSVGIGQISSEVPQNLSASRPQDRQFILSSKKLLLSDSGFYLCAWSVGGSGSETQYFGPGTRLLVL.

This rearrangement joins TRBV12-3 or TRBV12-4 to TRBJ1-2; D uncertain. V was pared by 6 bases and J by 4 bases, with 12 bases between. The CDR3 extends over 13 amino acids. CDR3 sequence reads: CASSPTDTYGYTF. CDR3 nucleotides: TGTGCCAGCAGCCCTACAGATACCTATGGCTACACCTTC.

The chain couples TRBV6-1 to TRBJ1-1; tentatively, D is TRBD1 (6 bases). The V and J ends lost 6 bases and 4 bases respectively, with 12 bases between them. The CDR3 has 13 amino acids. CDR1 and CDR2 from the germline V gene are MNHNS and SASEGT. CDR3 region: CASRITGSTEAFF. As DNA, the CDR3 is TGTGCCAGCAGGATAACAGGGAGCACTGAAGCTTTCTTT.

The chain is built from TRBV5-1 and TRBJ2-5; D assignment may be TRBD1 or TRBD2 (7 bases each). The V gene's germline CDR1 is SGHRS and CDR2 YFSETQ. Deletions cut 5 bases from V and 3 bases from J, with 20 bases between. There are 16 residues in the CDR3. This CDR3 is CASRTGRLAEEETQYF. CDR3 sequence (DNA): TGCGCCAGCAGGACAGGGAGACTAGCAGAAGAAGAGACCCAGTACTTC.

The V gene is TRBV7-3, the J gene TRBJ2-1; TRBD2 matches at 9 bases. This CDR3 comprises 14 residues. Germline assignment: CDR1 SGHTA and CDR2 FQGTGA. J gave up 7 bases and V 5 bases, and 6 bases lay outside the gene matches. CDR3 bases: TGTGCCAGCAGCCCCAGGACTAGCGTAAATGAGCAGTTCTTC. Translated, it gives CASSPRTSVNEQFF.

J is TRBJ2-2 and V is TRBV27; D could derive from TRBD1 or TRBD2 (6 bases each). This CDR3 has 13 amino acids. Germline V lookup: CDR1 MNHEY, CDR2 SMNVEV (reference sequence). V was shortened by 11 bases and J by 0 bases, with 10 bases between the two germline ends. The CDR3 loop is CALRGANTGELFF. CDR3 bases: TGTGCCTTAAGGGGGGCGAACACCGGGGAGCTGTTTTTT.

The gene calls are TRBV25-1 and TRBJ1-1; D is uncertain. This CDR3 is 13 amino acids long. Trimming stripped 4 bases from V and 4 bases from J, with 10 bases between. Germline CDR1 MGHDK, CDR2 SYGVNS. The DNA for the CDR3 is TGTGCCAGCAGTGCGGCTCGTAGCACTGAAGCTTTCTTT. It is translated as CASSAARSTEAFF. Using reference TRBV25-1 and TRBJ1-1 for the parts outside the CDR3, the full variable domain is EADIYQTPRYLVIGTGKKITLECSQTMGHDKMYWYQQDPGMELHLIHYSYGVNSTEKGDLSSESTVSRIRTEHFPLTLESARPSHTSQYLCASSAARSTEAFFGQGTRLTVV.

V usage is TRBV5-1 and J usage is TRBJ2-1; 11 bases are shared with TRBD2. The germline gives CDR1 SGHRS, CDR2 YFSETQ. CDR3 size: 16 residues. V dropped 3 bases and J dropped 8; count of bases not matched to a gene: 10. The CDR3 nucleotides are TGCGCCAGCAGCTGGGGACCGGGACTAGCGGCTTATGAGCAGTTCTTC. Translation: CASSWGPGLAAYEQFF.

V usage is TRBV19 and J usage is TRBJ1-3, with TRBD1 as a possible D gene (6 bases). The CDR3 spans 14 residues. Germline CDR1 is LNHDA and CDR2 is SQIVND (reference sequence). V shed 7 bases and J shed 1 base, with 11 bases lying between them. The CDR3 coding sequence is TGTGCCAGTATTCCCCAGGGGTCTGGAAACACCATATATTTT. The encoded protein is CASIPQGSGNTIYF.

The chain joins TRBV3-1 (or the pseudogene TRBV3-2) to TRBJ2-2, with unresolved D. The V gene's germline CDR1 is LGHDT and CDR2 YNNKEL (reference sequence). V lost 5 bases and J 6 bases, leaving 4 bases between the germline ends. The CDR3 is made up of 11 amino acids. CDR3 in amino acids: CASSASGELFF. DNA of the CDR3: TGTGCCAGCAGCGCATCCGGGGAGCTGTTTTTT.

This CDR3 is CASSTGGTSGEQYF. The CDR3 nucleotides read TGTGCCAGTAGTACAGGGGGGACTAGCGGAGAGCAGTACTTC. This sequence joins TRBV19 and TRBJ2-7; 11 bases are a match to TRBD2. The J segment lost 7 bases and the V segment lost 4 bases, leaving 6 bases of the junction unmatched. This CDR3 region has 14 residues. Germline V gene sequence: CDR1 LNHDA, CDR2 SQIVND (reference sequence).

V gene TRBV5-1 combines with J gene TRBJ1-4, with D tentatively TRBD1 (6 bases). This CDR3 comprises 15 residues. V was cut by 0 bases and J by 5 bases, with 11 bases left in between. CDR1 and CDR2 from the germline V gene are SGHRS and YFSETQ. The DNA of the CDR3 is TGCGCCAGCAGCTTGGCCGGGACACTAAATGAAAAACTGTTTTTT. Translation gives CASSLAGTLNEKLFF. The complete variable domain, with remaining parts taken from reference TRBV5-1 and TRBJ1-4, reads KAGVTQTPRYLIKTRGQQVTLSCSPISGHRSVSWYQQTPGQGLQFLFEYFSETQRNKGNFPGRFSGRQFSNSRSEMNVSTLELGDSALYLCASSLAGTLNEKLFFGSGTQLSVL.

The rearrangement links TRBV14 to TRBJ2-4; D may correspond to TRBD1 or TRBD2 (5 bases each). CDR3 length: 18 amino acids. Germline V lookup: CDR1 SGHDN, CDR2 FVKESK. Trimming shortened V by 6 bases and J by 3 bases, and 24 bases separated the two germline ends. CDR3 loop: CASSYKPGTLWDKNIQYF. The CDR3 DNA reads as TGTGCCAGCAGTTATAAACCCGGGACCTTATGGGACAAAAACATTCAGTACTTC. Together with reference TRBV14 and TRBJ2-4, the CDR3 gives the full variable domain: EAGVTQFPSHSVIEKGQTVTLRCDPISGHDNLYWYRRVMGKEIKFLLHFVKESKQDESGMPNNRFLAERTGGTYSTLKVQPAELEDSGVYFCASSYKPGTLWDKNIQYFGAGTRLSVL.

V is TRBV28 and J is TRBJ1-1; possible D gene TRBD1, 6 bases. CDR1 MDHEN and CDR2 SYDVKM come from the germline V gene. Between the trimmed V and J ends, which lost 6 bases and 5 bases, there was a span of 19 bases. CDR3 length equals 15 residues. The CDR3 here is CASSLGGGGKTEAFF. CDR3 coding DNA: TGTGCCAGCAGCCTAGGTGGAGGGGGAAAAACTGAAGCTTTCTTT.

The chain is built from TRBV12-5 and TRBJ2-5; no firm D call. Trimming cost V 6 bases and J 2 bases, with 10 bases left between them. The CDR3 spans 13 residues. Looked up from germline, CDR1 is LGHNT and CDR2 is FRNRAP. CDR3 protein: CASGASGQETQYF. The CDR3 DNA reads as TGTGCTAGTGGGGCTTCCGGACAAGAGACCCAGTACTTC.

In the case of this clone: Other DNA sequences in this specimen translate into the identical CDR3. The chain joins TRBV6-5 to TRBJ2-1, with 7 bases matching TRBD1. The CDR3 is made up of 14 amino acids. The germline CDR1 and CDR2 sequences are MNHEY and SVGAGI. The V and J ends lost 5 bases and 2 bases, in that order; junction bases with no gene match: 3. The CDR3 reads CASSPGQTYNEQFF. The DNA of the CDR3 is TGTGCCAGCAGTCCGGGACAGACCTACAATGAGCAGTTCTTC.

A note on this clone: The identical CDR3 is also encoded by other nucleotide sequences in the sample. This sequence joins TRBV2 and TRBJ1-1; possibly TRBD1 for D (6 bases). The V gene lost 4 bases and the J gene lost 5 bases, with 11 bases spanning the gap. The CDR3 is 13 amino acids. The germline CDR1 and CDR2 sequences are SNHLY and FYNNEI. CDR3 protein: CASSVGAGTEAFF. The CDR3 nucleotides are TGTGCCAGCAGTGTGGGGGCAGGTACTGAAGCTTTCTTT.

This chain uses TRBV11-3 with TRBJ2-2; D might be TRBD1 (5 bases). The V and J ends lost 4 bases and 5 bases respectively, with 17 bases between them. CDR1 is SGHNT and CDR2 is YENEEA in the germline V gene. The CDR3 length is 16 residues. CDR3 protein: CASSYTSARETGELFF. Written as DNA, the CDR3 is TGTGCCAGCAGCTACACGTCCGCCAGGGAAACCGGGGAGCTGTTTTTT.

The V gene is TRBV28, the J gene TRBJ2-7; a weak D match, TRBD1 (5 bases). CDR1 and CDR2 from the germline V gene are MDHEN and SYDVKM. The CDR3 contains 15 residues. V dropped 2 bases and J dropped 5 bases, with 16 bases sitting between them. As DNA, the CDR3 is TGTGCCAGCAGTTTAAGGGGTATCTCTCTGGACGAGCAGTACTTC. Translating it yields CASSLRGISLDEQYF.

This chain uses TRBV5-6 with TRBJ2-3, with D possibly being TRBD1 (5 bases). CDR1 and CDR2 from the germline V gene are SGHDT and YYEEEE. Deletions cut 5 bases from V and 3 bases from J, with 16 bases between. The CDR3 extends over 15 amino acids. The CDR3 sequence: CASRPGFLETDTQYF. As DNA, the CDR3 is TGTGCCAGCAGGCCAGGGTTTTTGGAGACAGATACGCAGTATTTT.

As DNA, the CDR3 is TGTGCCACCAGTGACCAGGACAGGGGGGCGTACAATGAGCAGTTCTTC. Residues: CATSDQDRGAYNEQFF. The gene calls are TRBV24-1 and TRBJ2-1, with TRBD1 matching 10 bases. The CDR3 totals 16 residues. Trimming cost V 4 bases and J 4 bases; bases outside gene matches: 6. Germline V gene lookup returns CDR1 KGHDR and CDR2 SFDVKD.

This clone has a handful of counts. CDR3 DNA: TGTGCCAGTGGACTAGGACAGGGGTCGCCCCAGCATTTT. It specifies CASGLGQGSPQHF. The chain recombines TRBV19 with TRBJ1-5, with TRBD1 matching over 9 bases. The V gene end was trimmed by 8 bases and the J gene end by 9 bases; junction bases not matched to a gene: 8. The CDR3 runs to 13 residues. Per the germline V gene, CDR1 is LNHDA and CDR2 is SQIVND (reference sequence).

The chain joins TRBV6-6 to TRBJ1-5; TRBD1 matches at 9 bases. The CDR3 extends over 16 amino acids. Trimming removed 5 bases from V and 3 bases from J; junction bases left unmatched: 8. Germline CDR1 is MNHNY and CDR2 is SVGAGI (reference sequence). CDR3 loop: CASSSSGQGINQPQHF. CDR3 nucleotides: TGTGCCAGCAGTAGCTCGGGACAGGGAATCAATCAGCCCCAGCATTTT.

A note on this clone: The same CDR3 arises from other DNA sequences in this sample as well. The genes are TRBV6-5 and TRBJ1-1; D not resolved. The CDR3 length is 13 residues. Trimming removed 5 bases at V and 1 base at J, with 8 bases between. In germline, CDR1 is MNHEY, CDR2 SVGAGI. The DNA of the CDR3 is TGTGCCAGCAGTCGGACGGGGAACACTGAAGCTTTCTTT. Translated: CASSRTGNTEAFF.

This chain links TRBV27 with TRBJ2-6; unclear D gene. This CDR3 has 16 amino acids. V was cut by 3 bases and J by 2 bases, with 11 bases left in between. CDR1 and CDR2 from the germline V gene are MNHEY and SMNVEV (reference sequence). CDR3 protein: CASSFSYGAGANVLTF. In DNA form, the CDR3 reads TGTGCCAGCAGTTTTAGTTACGGCGCTGGGGCCAACGTCCTGACTTTC.

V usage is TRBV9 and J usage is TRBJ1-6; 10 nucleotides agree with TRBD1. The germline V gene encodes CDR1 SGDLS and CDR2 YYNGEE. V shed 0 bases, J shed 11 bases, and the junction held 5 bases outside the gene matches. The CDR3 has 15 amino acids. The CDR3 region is CASSVGGQGTTPLHF. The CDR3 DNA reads TGTGCCAGCAGCGTAGGGGGACAGGGGACTACACCCCTCCACTTT.

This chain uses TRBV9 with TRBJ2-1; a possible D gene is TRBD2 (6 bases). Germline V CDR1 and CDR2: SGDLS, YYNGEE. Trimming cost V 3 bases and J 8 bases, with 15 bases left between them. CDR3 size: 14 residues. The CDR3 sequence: CASSGRRTNDEQFF. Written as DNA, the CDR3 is TGTGCCAGCAGCGGGCGACGGACTAACGATGAGCAGTTCTTC.

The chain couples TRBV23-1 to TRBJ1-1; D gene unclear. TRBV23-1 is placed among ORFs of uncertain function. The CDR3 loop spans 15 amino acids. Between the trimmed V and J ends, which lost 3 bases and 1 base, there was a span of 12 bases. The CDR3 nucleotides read TGCGCCAGCAGTCAGCTTTGGATGGAGAACACTGAAGCTTTCTTT. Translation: CASSQLWMENTEAFF.